The 23 T cell receptor beta chains in this list originate from one sample, sequenced in a study of CD8 T cells in ankylosing spondylitis. TCRdb fed the 5' RACE reads into MiXCR, producing one record per CDR3 protein. The repertoire holds roughly 280,000 distinct CDR3 sequences, with roughly 20% as singletons. The sequenced material came from blood, either unsorted or a sorted T cell fraction (not recorded which). The receptors derive from a male donor with ankylosing spondylitis or in good health (not recorded which).

V and J are TRBV6-1 and TRBJ2-2, with 8 positions matching TRBD1. The V gene's germline CDR1 is MNHNS and CDR2 SASEGT. CDR3 length: 15 residues. The ends lost 5 bases at V and 5 bases at J; junction bases unmatched: 7. The chain's CDR3 is CASSRDRTRTGELFF. The DNA for the CDR3 is TGTGCCAGCAGTAGGGACAGGACGAGGACCGGGGAGCTGTTTTTT.

This clonotype appeared many times. The rearrangement uses TRBV5-1 and TRBJ1-2, with 9 bases that match TRBD1. The V and J ends lost 4 bases and 8 bases, in that order; junction bases with no gene match: 6. The CDR3 length is 13 residues. The V gene's germline CDR1 is SGHRS and CDR2 YFSETQ. The CDR3 DNA sequence: TGCGCCAGCAGCACAGGGGGCGCCTTCGGCTACACCTTC. It specifies CASSTGGAFGYTF. The full variable domain, completed using reference TRBV5-1 and TRBJ1-2, is KAGVTQTPRYLIKTRGQQVTLSCSPISGHRSVSWYQQTPGQGLQFLFEYFSETQRNKGNFPGRFSGRQFSNSRSEMNVSTLELGDSALYLCASSTGGAFGYTFGSGTRLTVV.

This clonotype was observed at least ten times. V usage is TRBV4-2 and J usage is TRBJ2-4; the match to TRBD2 covers 11 bases. Germline V gene lookup returns CDR1 LGHNA and CDR2 YNFKEQ. CDR3 size: 14 residues. Unmatched junction bases numbered 1, after V lost 4 bases and J lost 5 bases. The CDR3 protein is CASSLTSGENIQYF. The DNA for the CDR3 is TGTGCCAGCAGCCTGACTAGCGGGGAAAACATTCAGTACTTC.

The sample holds a few counts of this clonotype. The rearrangement links TRBV29-1 to TRBJ1-2; 8 nucleotides align to TRBD1. In germline, CDR1 is SQVTM, CDR2 ANQGSEA. Germline trimming cut 1 base from V and 7 bases from J; bases unmatched to any gene: 5. There are 13 residues in the CDR3. The CDR3 spells CSVEVQGAGGYTF. CDR3 nucleotide sequence: TGCAGCGTTGAAGTTCAGGGGGCAGGTGGCTACACCTTC.

V gene TRBV5-1 combines with J gene TRBJ1-3; 10 nucleotides match TRBD1. V was clipped by 4 bases and J by 0 bases; unmatched bases: 7. CDR1 and CDR2 (germline): SGHRS, YFSETQ. The CDR3 is 17 residues long. CDR3 bases: TGCGCCAGCAGCCCTGGGACAGGGGCCCGCTCTGGAAACACCATATATTTT. Its translation is CASSPGTGARSGNTIYF.

This chain joins TRBV7-2 and TRBJ2-3; D unclear. Germline loops: CDR1 SGHTA, CDR2 FQGNSA. V lost 7 bases, J lost 7 bases, and 18 bases lay in between. The CDR3 is 14 amino acids. The chain's CDR3 is CASTQDGSHHTQYF. Written as DNA, the CDR3 is TGTGCCAGCACCCAGGACGGCAGCCACCATACGCAGTATTTT.

As to this clonotype: Given a much more abundant clone one base away, this may be a read error. V and J are TRBV6-5 and TRBJ1-1; maybe TRBD1 (5 bases). V lost 6 bases and J lost 9, with 11 bases in between. Germline loops: CDR1 MNHEY, CDR2 SVGAGI. The CDR3 is made up of 11 amino acids. This CDR3 reads CASRNRRKAFF. CDR3 DNA: TGTGCCAGCAGAAACAGGAGGAAAGCTTTCTTT.

V and J are TRBV28 and TRBJ2-1; D gene unclear. In germline, CDR1 is MDHEN, CDR2 SYDVKM. The CDR3 is 14 residues long. Trimming pared 6 bases from V and 2 bases from J, leaving 11 bases between. In nucleotides, the CDR3 is TGTGCCAGCAGGAAGGGAACGACCTACAATGAGCAGTTCTTC. Translation gives CASRKGTTYNEQFF. Full variable domain (outside the CDR3, taken from reference TRBV28 and TRBJ2-1): DVKVTQSSRYLVKRTGEKVFLECVQDMDHENMFWYRQDPGLGLRLIYFSYDVKMKEKGDIPEGYSVSREKKERFSLILESASTNQTSMYLCASRKGTTYNEQFFGPGTRLTVL.

The gene calls are TRBV12-3 or TRBV12-4 and TRBJ1-3, with TRBD1 matching 8 bases. The junction had 7 bases not matched to a gene; V was cut back by 6 bases and J by 0 bases. This CDR3 region has 16 residues. The CDR3 reads CASRPGTGSSGNTIYF. CDR3 coding DNA: TGTGCCAGCAGGCCGGGGACAGGCAGCTCTGGAAACACCATATATTTT.

In its sample, this clonotype was seen a few times. The chain has TRBV5-1 and TRBJ2-3; 9 bases line up with TRBD2. CDR1 is SGHRS and CDR2 is YFSETQ in the germline V gene. The CDR3 covers 15 residues. The V gene end was trimmed by 6 bases and the J gene end by 1 base; junction bases not matched to a gene: 6. The CDR3 sequence: CASKVAGAGTDTQYF. Here the CDR3 DNA reads TGCGCCAGCAAAGTAGCGGGAGCGGGCACAGATACGCAGTATTTT. Based on the CDR3 plus reference TRBV5-1 and TRBJ2-3, the full variable domain is KAGVTQTPRYLIKTRGQQVTLSCSPISGHRSVSWYQQTPGQGLQFLFEYFSETQRNKGNFPGRFSGRQFSNSRSEMNVSTLELGDSALYLCASKVAGAGTDTQYFGPGTRLTVL.

The CDR3 DNA sequence: TGTGCCACCGGTACTTGGCAGCCCCAGCATTTT. It is translated as CATGTWQPQHF. The genes are TRBV24-1 and TRBJ1-5; D gene uncertain. CDR3 length equals 11 residues. Trimming stripped 9 bases from V and 7 bases from J, with 9 bases between. Germline V gene sequence: CDR1 KGHDR, CDR2 SFDVKD.

This clonotype was seen many times. The rearrangement links TRBV12-3 or TRBV12-4 to TRBJ1-5, with 7 bases fitting TRBD1. Trimming cost V 8 bases and J 3 bases; bases outside gene matches: 7. There are 14 residues in the CDR3. CDR3 in DNA: TGTGCCAGCTCCCCAGGGACAGCCAATCAGCCCCAGCATTTT. This translates into CASSPGTANQPQHF.

This clonotype has only a few counts. This chain uses TRBV27 with TRBJ2-1, with 9 bases lining up with TRBD1. The germline CDR1 and CDR2 sequences are MNHEY and SMNVEV (reference sequence). The J segment lost 6 bases and the V segment lost 2 bases, leaving 5 bases of the junction unmatched. This CDR3 contains 15 residues. The CDR3 protein is CASSLSGTGFNEQFF. The CDR3 DNA reads TGTGCCAGCAGTTTAAGTGGGACAGGGTTCAATGAGCAGTTCTTC.

This clonotype was seen ten or more times. The rearrangement joins TRBV6-5 to TRBJ1-5, with D hard to call. The ends were cut back, 2 bases at V and 4 bases at J, with 6 bases in the middle. The CDR3 length is 13 residues. Germline V gives CDR1 MNHEY, CDR2 SVGAGI. CDR3 residues: CASSYDGNQPQHF. CDR3 coding DNA: TGTGCCAGCAGTTACGACGGAAATCAGCCCCAGCATTTT.

This clonotype was detected ten times or more. An end of the junction differs from the germline gene, which may be a read error. The chain carries TRBV7-6 and TRBJ1-5; D may be TRBD1 (5 bases). The CDR3 is 14 residues long. Germline CDR1 and CDR2: SGHVS and FNYEAQ. In DNA form, the CDR3 reads TGTGCCAGCAGCTTAGGACAGAGCAGTCAGCCCCAGCATTTT. This codes for CASSLGQSSQPQHF.

This clonotype turned up a few times. The chain employs TRBV2 and TRBJ1-2; maybe TRBD1 (6 bases). V lost 7 bases, J lost 4 bases, and 16 bases lay in between. Germline V gene sequence: CDR1 SNHLY, CDR2 FYNNEI. The CDR3 runs to 14 residues. CDR3 protein: CASTLGGAFYGYTF. In nucleotides, the CDR3 is TGTGCCAGCACCCTGGGGGGGGCCTTCTATGGCTACACCTTC.

This clonotype showed up just a few times. DNA of the CDR3: TGTGCCAGCACCCCGTCGGGGCGGATCGGGGAGCTGTTTTTT. This encodes CASTPSGRIGELFF. V gene TRBV28 combines with J gene TRBJ2-2; either TRBD1 or TRBD2 may fit D (5 bases each). The CDR3 covers 14 residues. With 7 bases removed from V and 7 bases from J, the gap between germline ends came to 16 bases. Germline CDR1 MDHEN, CDR2 SYDVKM.

This clonotype was seen only a few times. The chain has TRBV5-1 and TRBJ2-1; TRBD2 aligns across 9 bases. The V segment lost 0 bases and the J segment 4 bases; nucleotides outside the gene matches: 2. The CDR3 is made up of 15 amino acids. Germline-derived CDR1 and CDR2 are SGHRS and YFSETQ. The CDR3 DNA reads as TGCGCCAGCAGCTTGGTGACTAGCGGATACAATGAGCAGTTCTTC. Encoded protein: CASSLVTSGYNEQFF.

This clonotype has a count of ten or more. The chain joins TRBV6-5 to TRBJ1-5; D gene unclear. Trimming stripped 0 bases from V and 3 bases from J, with 9 bases between. CDR1 is MNHEY and CDR2 is SVGAGI in the germline V gene. This CDR3 is built from 15 residues. The CDR3 DNA reads TGTGCCAGCAGTTACTCCCTCCATACCAATCAGCCCCAGCATTTT. Its protein is CASSYSLHTNQPQHF.

In this sample, this clonotype turned up once. V usage is TRBV6-1 and J usage is TRBJ2-2, with a possible D match to TRBD2 (6 bases). V was pared by 7 bases and J by 0 bases, with 9 bases between. Germline assignment: CDR1 MNHNS and CDR2 SASEGT. The CDR3 loop spans 14 amino acids. CDR3 protein: CASMGGPNTGELFF. The DNA of the CDR3 is TGTGCCAGCATGGGGGGTCCGAACACCGGGGAGCTGTTTTTT.

This clonotype showed up just a few times. This chain joins TRBV10-3 and TRBJ2-1, with TRBD2 identical over 11 bases. The V gene's germline CDR1 is ENHRY and CDR2 SYGVKD. V shed 8 bases, J shed 5 bases, and the junction held 8 bases outside the gene matches. The CDR3 sequence is 15 residues long. CDR3 in amino acids: CAISLGTSGNNEQFF. The DNA for the CDR3 is TGTGCCATCTCCTTAGGGACTAGCGGTAACAATGAGCAGTTCTTC.

This clonotype has a count of ten or more. V usage is TRBV12-3 or TRBV12-4 and J usage is TRBJ1-5, with 8 bases matching TRBD1. This CDR3 comprises 15 residues. V lost 5 bases and J lost 2; bases outside the gene matches: 5. CDR3 loop: CASSLDRGGNQPQHF. Written as DNA, the CDR3 is TGTGCCAGCAGTCTTGACAGGGGTGGCAATCAGCCCCAGCATTTT.

Comments on this clonotype: The junction and the germline gene differ at one end; a read error may be behind it. The chain employs TRBV5-1 and TRBJ2-3, with 8 positions matching TRBD2. This CDR3 is built from 14 residues. Germline CDR1 SGHRS, CDR2 YFSETQ. In nucleotides, the CDR3 is TGCGTCAGCAGCTTGACTAGCGGCACAGATACGCAGTATTTT. The encoded protein is CVSSLTSGTDTQYF.